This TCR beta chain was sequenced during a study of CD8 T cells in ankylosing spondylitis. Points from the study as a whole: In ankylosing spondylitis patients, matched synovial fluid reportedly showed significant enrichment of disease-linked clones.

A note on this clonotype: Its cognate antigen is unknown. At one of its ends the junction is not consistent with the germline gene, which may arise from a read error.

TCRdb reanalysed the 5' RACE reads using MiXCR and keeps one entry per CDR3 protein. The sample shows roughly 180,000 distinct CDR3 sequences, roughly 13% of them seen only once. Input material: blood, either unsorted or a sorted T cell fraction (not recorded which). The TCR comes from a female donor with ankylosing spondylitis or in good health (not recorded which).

Written as DNA, the CDR3 is TGTGCCAGCAGCCAAGAGACGATCCGGGACAGGCACTTC. Translated: CASSQETIRDRHF. This sequence joins TRBV3-1 and TRBJ2-7; TRBD1 aligns across 8 bases. Germline-derived CDR1 and CDR2 are LGHDT and YNNKEL (reference sequence). The CDR3 consists of 13 residues.